What follows are 30 T cell receptor beta chains derived from one specimen sequenced in a study of shared clonotypes between healthy human individuals. The protocol was immunoSEQ multiplex PCR, while the TCRdb copy is restricted to in-frame clones and leaves out a portion. The sample yields 650,000 to 750,000 clones, 60% to 80% seen once. Sequencing was performed on memory CD4+ T cells sorted from blood. Subset given: CD45RA-negative fraction. These receptors came from a woman aged 25 to 45 in good health.

The chain carries TRBV18 and TRBJ1-5; TRBD1 aligns across 9 bases. CDR1 is KGHSH, CDR2 LQKENI, per germline. The CDR3 length is 15 residues. The J segment lost 11 bases and the V segment lost 5 bases, leaving 13 bases of the junction unmatched. The CDR3 protein is CASSVSGTGPTAQHF. The DNA for the CDR3 is TGTGCCAGCTCAGTTTCCGGGACAGGGCCCACAGCCCAGCATTTT.

The chain uses TRBV7-9 and TRBJ1-5; 8 bases match TRBD1. Trimming removed 5 bases from V and 2 bases from J; junction bases left unmatched: 8. The CDR3 sequence is 16 residues long. CDR1 and CDR2 from the germline V gene are SEHNR and FQNEAQ (reference sequence). DNA of the CDR3: TGTGCCAGCAGCCGTGAACAGGGGGGAGGCAATCAGCCCCAGCATTTT. Amino acid sequence: CASSREQGGGNQPQHF.

Details on this clone: Other DNA sequences in the same sample also yield this CDR3. The chain has TRBV6-5 and TRBJ2-7; D may be TRBD1 or TRBD2 (5 bases each). Trimming pared 5 bases from V and 3 bases from J, leaving 14 bases between. The CDR3 spans 14 residues. Germline V lookup: CDR1 MNHEY, CDR2 SVGAGI. The CDR3 protein is CASSPRDGSYEQYF. CDR3 DNA: TGTGCCAGCAGTCCTCGGGACGGAAGCTACGAGCAGTACTTC.

The CDR3 is CASSSPRLARETQYF. The CDR3 DNA follows: TGTGCCAGCAGCTCCCCCCGACTAGCCCGAGAGACCCAGTACTTC. The rearrangement uses TRBV7-9 and TRBJ2-5; 7 bases align to TRBD2. J gave up 4 bases and V 4 bases, and 9 bases lay outside the gene matches. The CDR3 extends over 15 amino acids. CDR1 and CDR2 (germline): SEHNR, FQNEAQ (reference sequence). Full variable domain (rest looked up from reference TRBV7-9 and TRBJ2-5): DTGVSQNPRHKITKRGQNVTFRCDPISEHNRLYWYRQTLGQGPEFLTYFQNEAQLEKSRLLSDRFSAERPKGSFSTLEIQRTEQGDSAMYLCASSSPRLARETQYFGPGTRLLVL.

The chain has TRBV15 and TRBJ2-5; 7 positions match TRBD1. The CDR3 length is 16 residues. V lost 2 bases to trimming and J lost 1 base; unmatched junction nucleotides: 7. Germline V gene sequence: CDR1 LNHNV, CDR2 YYDKDF (reference sequence). CDR3 protein: CATSRSGTASQETQYF. The CDR3 bases are TGTGCCACCAGCAGATCCGGGACAGCGAGCCAAGAGACCCAGTACTTC.

This clone was recorded a few times. The rearrangement joins TRBV5-1 to TRBJ2-7, with 10 bases lining up with TRBD1. The germline V gene encodes CDR1 SGHRS and CDR2 YFSETQ. Losses at the gene ends were 3 bases for V and 5 bases for J; bases not matched to a gene: 8. CDR3 length: 15 residues. CDR3: CASSYLTGGGDEQYF. As DNA, the CDR3 is TGCGCCAGCAGCTATTTGACAGGGGGCGGGGACGAGCAGTACTTC. The full variable domain, in which reference TRBV5-1 and TRBJ2-7 provide the parts outside the CDR3, is KAGVTQTPRYLIKTRGQQVTLSCSPISGHRSVSWYQQTPGQGLQFLFEYFSETQRNKGNFPGRFSGRQFSNSRSEMNVSTLELGDSALYLCASSYLTGGGDEQYFGPGTRLTVT.

The chain carries TRBV14 and TRBJ2-1; no definite D call. This CDR3 region has 12 residues. Trimming took 4 bases from V and 9 from J, leaving 10 bases between them. The germline V gene has CDR1 SGHDN and CDR2 FVKESK. CDR3 amino acids: CASSPLRGEQFF. As DNA, the CDR3 is TGTGCCAGCAGCCCCCTCCGCGGTGAGCAGTTCTTC.

This clone was seen just once. This chain connects TRBV29-1 to TRBJ1-1; a weak D match, TRBD1 (6 bases). Germline V gives CDR1 SQVTM, CDR2 ANQGSEA. V was pared by 7 bases and J by 1 base, with 13 bases between. This CDR3 is 13 amino acids long. The CDR3 DNA reads TGCAGCGCCCAAGGACAGTCGAACACTGAAGCTTTCTTT. The encoded protein is CSAQGQSNTEAFF.

V and J are TRBV6-1 and TRBJ2-1; TRBD2 matches at 7 bases. CDR3 size: 14 residues. Germline loops: CDR1 MNHNS, CDR2 SASEGT. Trimming cost V 7 bases and J 5 bases; bases outside gene matches: 8. CDR3 sequence reads: CASKKGTINNEQFF. CDR3 DNA: TGTGCCAGCAAGAAAGGGACTATTAACAATGAGCAGTTCTTC.

The V and J genes are TRBV7-2 and TRBJ2-7; D is perhaps TRBD1 (5 bases). Germline CDR1 is SGHTA and CDR2 is FQGNSA. Trimming cost V 6 bases and J 8 bases, with 14 bases left between them. This CDR3 is 12 amino acids long. The CDR3 reads CASSFPGSQQYF. CDR3 nucleotide sequence: TGTGCCAGCAGTTTCCCAGGGTCGCAGCAGTACTTC.

The chain links TRBV7-9 to TRBJ1-1, with D uncertain. V was pared by 5 bases and J by 2 bases, with 12 bases between. From germline, CDR1 is SEHNR and CDR2 FQNEAQ (reference sequence). CDR3 length equals 14 residues. In DNA, the CDR3 is TGTGCCAGCAGCCCCAATACAGCTAACACTGAAGCTTTCTTT. This gives the protein CASSPNTANTEAFF. The whole variable domain, remainder taken from reference TRBV7-9 and TRBJ1-1, is DTGVSQNPRHKITKRGQNVTFRCDPISEHNRLYWYRQTLGQGPEFLTYFQNEAQLEKSRLLSDRFSAERPKGSFSTLEIQRTEQGDSAMYLCASSPNTANTEAFFGQGTRLTVV.

The chain couples TRBV27 to TRBJ2-7, with TRBD2 matching 9 bases. Germline V gene lookup returns CDR1 MNHEY and CDR2 SMNVEV (reference sequence). The J segment lost 1 base and the V segment lost 3 bases, leaving 1 base of the junction unmatched. The CDR3 is made up of 14 amino acids. This CDR3 reads CASSFLAGSYEQYF. For the CDR3, the DNA is TGTGCCAGCAGTTTCCTAGCGGGATCCTACGAGCAGTACTTC.

The chain is built from TRBV27 and TRBJ2-7; the match to TRBD2 covers 9 bases. CDR3 length equals 16 residues. The V segment lost 6 bases and the J segment 3 bases; nucleotides outside the gene matches: 12. Germline CDR1 is MNHEY and CDR2 is SMNVEV (reference sequence). The CDR3 is CASRFAGLAGNYEQYF. The CDR3 coding sequence is TGTGCCAGCAGGTTCGCTGGCCTAGCGGGAAACTACGAGCAGTACTTC.

The rearrangement joins TRBV9 to TRBJ2-5; unclear D gene. In germline, CDR1 is SGDLS, CDR2 YYNGEE. The V end was cut by 0 bases, the J end by 2 bases, with 11 bases between. The CDR3 runs 15 residues. For the CDR3, the DNA is TGTGCCAGCAGCGTAGATGTGGGCGTGCAAGAGACCCAGTACTTC. Translated: CASSVDVGVQETQYF. Full variable domain (remainder filled in from reference TRBV9 and TRBJ2-5): DSGVTQTPKHLITATGQRVTLRCSPRSGDLSVYWYQQSLDQGLQFLIQYYNGEERAKGNILERFSAQQFPDLHSELNLSSLELGDSALYFCASSVDVGVQETQYFGPGTRLLVL.

The chain links TRBV7-9 to TRBJ1-2; no clear D gene. Germline V gene data show CDR1 as SEHNR and CDR2 as FQNEAQ (reference sequence). The CDR3 is 14 amino acids. The V end lost 1 base, the J end lost 3 bases, and 9 bases lay between the germline ends. The CDR3 loop is CASSLGAGHYGYTF. The CDR3 DNA follows: TGTGCCAGCAGCTTAGGGGCAGGCCACTATGGCTACACCTTC.

This clone came up once. The chain uses TRBV4-1 and TRBJ2-5; 10 nucleotides match TRBD2. Germline values: CDR1 MGHRA, CDR2 YSYEKL. This CDR3 region has 15 residues. V was pared by 3 bases and J by 5 bases, with 6 bases of the junction left unmatched. The CDR3 reads CASSQGTSVRETQYF. The CDR3 bases are TGCGCCAGCAGCCAGGGGACTAGCGTAAGGGAGACCCAGTACTTC.

This clone was found once. The J gene is TRBJ2-3, the V gene TRBV19, with D perhaps matching TRBD2 (5 bases). The CDR3 spans 14 residues. V shed 4 bases and J shed 0 bases, with 8 bases lying between them. CDR1 is LNHDA and CDR2 is SQIVND in the germline V gene (reference sequence). The CDR3 loop is CASSRAASTDTQYF. The CDR3 nucleotides are TGTGCCAGTAGTAGAGCGGCTAGCACAGATACGCAGTATTTT.

The genes are TRBV5-4 and TRBJ1-2; perhaps TRBD1 as D (5 bases). CDR3 size: 15 residues. CDR1 is SGHNT, CDR2 YYREEE, per germline (reference sequence). Trimming stripped 1 base from V and 0 bases from J, with 10 bases between. Here the CDR3 reads CASSLYQGANYGYTF. The CDR3 bases are TGTGCCAGCAGCTTGTACCAGGGAGCTAACTATGGCTACACCTTC.

This sequence joins TRBV27 and TRBJ1-6; 10 positions match TRBD1. V gave up 6 bases and J gave up 8 bases; unmatched junction bases: 10. Germline loops: CDR1 MNHEY, CDR2 SMNVEV (reference sequence). This CDR3 region has 16 residues. CDR3 in DNA: TGTGCCAGCAGGCGAGGACAGGGGGTATTATATTCACCCCTCCACTTT. This gives the protein CASRRGQGVLYSPLHF.

This clone was counted once. The V and J genes are TRBV11-2 and TRBJ2-7, with D perhaps matching TRBD1 or TRBD2 (5 bases each). Trimming pared 1 base from V and 0 bases from J, leaving 19 bases between. Germline-derived CDR1 and CDR2 are SGHAT and FQNNGV. The CDR3 sequence is 18 residues long. The CDR3 DNA sequence: TGTGCCAGCAGCTTAGGGGGCCGTGGGAGCCCCACCTCCTACGAGCAGTACTTC. Its translation: CASSLGGRGSPTSYEQYF.

The chain employs TRBV5-4 and TRBJ2-7, with 9 bases aligning to TRBD1. Germline V gene sequence: CDR1 SGHNT, CDR2 YYREEE (reference sequence). The V and J ends lost 5 bases and 5 bases, in that order; junction bases with no gene match: 14. This CDR3 spans 16 amino acids. The CDR3 sequence: CASSRTGQGNSHEQYF. CDR3 nucleotides: TGTGCCAGCAGTCGAACGGGACAGGGTAATTCTCACGAGCAGTACTTC.

This rearrangement joins TRBV28 to TRBJ2-1; D may correspond to TRBD1 or TRBD2 (5 bases each). CDR1 and CDR2 (germline): MDHEN, SYDVKM. The CDR3 extends over 14 amino acids. Trimming removed 5 bases at V and 12 bases at J, with 20 bases between. The CDR3 region has the DNA TGTGCCAGCAGTACCACGTTGCAGCGAGGGGTGCAGTTCTTC. This gives the protein CASSTTLQRGVQFF.

This clone was recorded a few times. The chain combines TRBV4-1 with TRBJ2-5; 11 bases match TRBD2. Germline trimming cut 5 bases from V and 2 bases from J; bases unmatched to any gene: 4. Germline CDR1 reads MGHRA; CDR2 reads YSYEKL. This CDR3 contains 15 residues. The CDR3 DNA reads TGCGCCAGCAGCTTCCGGACTAGCGGGCAAGAGACCCAGTACTTC. Translated, it gives CASSFRTSGQETQYF.

This clone was counted a single time. The chain has TRBV28 and TRBJ2-7; 9 bases fit TRBD1. The V gene end was trimmed by 7 bases and the J gene end by 1 base; junction bases not matched to a gene: 14. The V gene's germline CDR1 is MDHEN and CDR2 SYDVKM. The CDR3 is 17 residues long. The CDR3 coding sequence is TGTGCCAGCATTCCCCCCGTCGGGACAGGGAATTCCTACGAGCAGTACTTC. Its protein product is CASIPPVGTGNSYEQYF.

This clone was observed once. V and J are TRBV7-9 and TRBJ2-5; 11 bases agree with TRBD2. J gave up 5 bases and V 6 bases, and 5 bases lay outside the gene matches. CDR1 is SEHNR, CDR2 FQNEAQ, per germline (reference sequence). The CDR3 runs 14 residues. In nucleotides, the CDR3 is TGTGCCAGCAGAACGACTAGCGGGAATGAGACCCAGTACTTC. Translation gives CASRTTSGNETQYF.

This clone came up a few times. The chain joins TRBV10-1 to TRBJ2-1, with D tentatively TRBD2 (5 bases). Trimming stripped 5 bases from V and 3 bases from J, with 14 bases between. The germline V gene encodes CDR1 WNHNN and CDR2 SYGVQD (reference sequence). The CDR3 runs to 15 residues. CDR3 region: CASSLSGEGYNEQFF. The CDR3 DNA sequence: TGCGCCAGCAGTTTGAGCGGAGAGGGCTACAATGAGCAGTTCTTC.

This chain uses TRBV7-3 with TRBJ1-5, with D uncertain. Germline-derived CDR1 and CDR2 are SGHTA and FQGTGA. The CDR3 runs to 13 residues. V gave up 1 base and J gave up 6 bases, with 7 bases separating them. The CDR3, as DNA: TGTGCCAGCAGCTTAAACGAGGGTCAGCCCCAGCATTTT. Translating gives CASSLNEGQPQHF.

The V and J genes are TRBV4-2 and TRBJ1-6; TRBD1 is a possible D gene (5 bases). With 3 bases removed from V and 7 bases from J, the gap between germline ends came to 16 bases. CDR1 LGHNA and CDR2 YNFKEQ come from the germline V gene. CDR3 length: 16 residues. CDR3 sequence reads: CASSQQADRRNSPLHF. DNA for the CDR3: TGTGCCAGCAGCCAGCAGGCAGACAGAAGAAATTCACCCCTCCACTTT.

The genes are TRBV7-9 and TRBJ2-3; no reliable D call. The V gene lost 2 bases and the J gene lost 7 bases, with 7 bases spanning the gap. The CDR3 extends over 12 amino acids. Germline V lookup: CDR1 SEHNR, CDR2 FQNEAQ (reference sequence). CDR3 residues: CASSLYLYTQYF. The DNA for the CDR3 is TGTGCCAGCAGCTTATATTTGTATACGCAGTATTTT.

The rearrangement links TRBV4-2 to TRBJ2-1; TRBD1 matches at 7 bases. The CDR3 loop spans 15 amino acids. Germline CDR1 is LGHNA and CDR2 is YNFKEQ. J was trimmed by 4 bases and V by 1 base; bases with no gene match: 4. The CDR3 DNA is TGTGCCAGCAGCCAAGGAGGGACAGAGTACAATGAGCAGTTCTTC. It codes for CASSQGGTEYNEQFF.